Below, 9 T cell receptor beta chains from the same sample are listed, as sequenced in a study of Graves' ophthalmopathy and Graves' hyperthyroidism. The TCR beta CDR3 regions underwent amplification from RNA transcripts. The workflow started with a first-round RT-PCR run with HTBI primers and then moved on to a second-round multiplex PCR. MiXCR, applied by TCRdb to the multiplex PCR reads, yields one record per CDR3 protein. The profile shows about 740,000 distinct CDR3 sequences, 40% of them singletons. The sample taken for sequencing was peripheral blood. The receptor source for this set is an adult man with Graves' ophthalmopathy.

This clonotype was counted at least ten times. Relative to the germline gene, one junction end is altered; a read error may explain this. The chain links TRBV24-1 to TRBJ1-5; D not resolved. Germline assignment: CDR1 KGHDR and CDR2 SFDVKD. This CDR3 spans 12 amino acids. CDR3: CASSPPDQPQHF. The CDR3 DNA reads TGTGCCAGCAGTCCCCCCGATCAGCCCCAGCATTTT.

This clonotype was counted many times. This chain links TRBV5-8 with TRBJ1-2, with a tentative D call TRBD1 (5 bases). The CDR3 is made up of 14 amino acids. V was clipped by 6 bases and J by 4 bases, with 16 bases between them. Germline V gene sequence: CDR1 SGHTS, CDR2 YDEGEE. CDR3 coding DNA: TGTGCCAGCAACTCCGGGACGGACATCTATGGCTACACCTTC. As protein: CASNSGTDIYGYTF. The variable domain in full, completed from reference TRBV5-8 and TRBJ1-2, reads EAGVTQSPTHLIKTRGQQATLRCSPISGHTSVYWYQQALGLGLQFLLWYDEGEERNRGNFPPRFSGRQFPNYSSELNVNALELEDSALYLCASNSGTDIYGYTFGSGTRLTVV.

The chain employs TRBV29-1 and TRBJ2-5; the match to TRBD1 covers 7 bases. The germline gives CDR1 SQVTM, CDR2 ANQGSEA. Trimming at V came to 8 bases and at J to 5 bases, leaving 14 bases not matched to a gene. There are 14 residues in the CDR3. The CDR3 nucleotides read TGCAGCTCACTGAACCAGGGGGTCTGGGAGACCCAGTACTTC. Translating gives CSSLNQGVWETQYF.

V is TRBV7-9 and J is TRBJ2-5; D not certain. Trimming removed 1 base from V and 2 bases from J, with 8 bases in between. CDR1 is SEHNR and CDR2 is FQNEAQ in the germline V gene (reference sequence). There are 14 residues in the CDR3. The CDR3 sequence is CASSLVPDQETQYF. The CDR3 DNA follows: TGTGCCAGCAGCTTAGTTCCAGATCAAGAGACCCAGTACTTC.

Comment on this clonotype: Given a much more abundant clone one base away, this may be a read error. J is TRBJ2-5 and V is TRBV29-1; D is unclear. The germline gives CDR1 SQVTM, CDR2 ANQGSEA. This CDR3 is built from 14 residues. V was shortened by 4 bases and J by 8 bases, with 20 bases between the two germline ends. The CDR3 bases are TGCAGCGTTGGAGGAATCGGTACCGGAGTAACCCAGTACTTC. It encodes CSVGGIGTGVTQYF. Full variable domain (rest looked up from reference TRBV29-1 and TRBJ2-5): SAVISQKPSRDICQRGTSLTIQCQVDSQVTMMFWYRQQPGQSLTLIATANQGSEATYESGFVIDKFPISRPNLTFSTLTVSNMSPEDSSIYLCSVGGIGTGVTQYFGPGTRLLVL.

This clonotype was detected many times. This chain connects TRBV11-2 to TRBJ1-1, with unresolved D. Germline CDR1 and CDR2: SGHAT and FQNNGV. V lost 6 bases, J lost 7 bases, and 15 bases lay in between. The CDR3 runs 13 residues. The CDR3 loop is CASSISQPNEAFF. CDR3 sequence (DNA): TGTGCCAGCAGTATTAGTCAGCCCAATGAAGCTTTCTTT. The full variable domain, rest sourced from reference TRBV11-2 and TRBJ1-1, is EAGVAQSPRYKIIEKRQSVAFWCNPISGHATLYWYQQILGQGPKLLIQFQNNGVVDDSQLPKDRFSAERLKGVDSTLKIQPAKLEDSAVYLCASSISQPNEAFFGQGTRLTVV.

The rearrangement uses TRBV7-9 and TRBJ2-5; D remains unclear. The CDR3 spans 14 residues. V lost 1 base and J lost 0, with 6 bases in between. The germline V gene has CDR1 SEHNR and CDR2 FQNEAQ (reference sequence). This CDR3 is CASSLGRYQETQYF. CDR3 coding DNA: TGTGCCAGCAGCTTAGGGAGATACCAAGAGACCCAGTACTTC.

This clonotype has at least ten counts. The chain recombines TRBV10-3 with TRBJ2-2; 7 bases map to TRBD1. CDR3 length: 15 residues. Trimming at V came to 10 bases and at J to 1 base, leaving 9 bases not matched to a gene. Germline V gene lookup returns CDR1 ENHRY and CDR2 SYGVKD. CDR3 DNA: TGTGCCACCTCCCCGGGACAGCGGAACACCGGGGAGCTGTTTTTT. Translating gives CATSPGQRNTGELFF.

This chain connects TRBV4-3 to TRBJ2-7, with 10 bases fitting TRBD2. The germline V gene encodes CDR1 LGHNA and CDR2 YSLEER. V lost 0 bases and J lost 8; bases outside the gene matches: 4. The CDR3 contains 14 residues. The CDR3 coding sequence is TGCGCCAGCAGCCAAGAGGGACTAGCGTCTCAGCAGTACTTC. Translation gives CASSQEGLASQQYF.